The clone carrying this TCR beta chain has at least ten counts. Its antigen is unidentified. The V gene's germline CDR1 is SGHRS and CDR2 YFSETQ. The CDR3 contains 14 residues. Trimming took off 2 bases at V and 2 bases at J, with 7 bases between the two ends. The data were obtained in a study of CD8+CD57+ T cells in acquired aplastic anemia. Across the study: CD4+ and CD8+ cells, once sorted, gave DNA averaging approximately 3 ug.

Points from the study as a whole: Patients had twenty-nine CD8+ CDR3 sequences in common with controls (the shared set).

For CDR3 and TCR beta VDJ profiling, genomic DNA was the template used. In TCRdb, the reads were re-called with MiXCR into one record per CDR3 protein. The sample consists of around 200,000 distinct CDR3 sequences, less than 50% of them appearing once. Patients selected for sequencing had displayed CD8+CD57+ cell expansion by flow cytometry. With no exception, the patients had severe acquired aplastic anemia. No therapy had been given to the patients at the time of blood sampling. Sequenced input: sorted CD4+, CD8+, or CD8+CD57+ T cells (not recorded which) from PBMCs. The TCR originated in a human donor with aplastic anemia. The J gene is TRBJ2-2, the V gene TRBV5-1; D uncertain. The CDR3 loop reads CASSLSDNTGELFF. Written as DNA, the CDR3 is TGCGCCAGCAGCTTATCGGATAACACCGGGGAGCTGTTTTTT.